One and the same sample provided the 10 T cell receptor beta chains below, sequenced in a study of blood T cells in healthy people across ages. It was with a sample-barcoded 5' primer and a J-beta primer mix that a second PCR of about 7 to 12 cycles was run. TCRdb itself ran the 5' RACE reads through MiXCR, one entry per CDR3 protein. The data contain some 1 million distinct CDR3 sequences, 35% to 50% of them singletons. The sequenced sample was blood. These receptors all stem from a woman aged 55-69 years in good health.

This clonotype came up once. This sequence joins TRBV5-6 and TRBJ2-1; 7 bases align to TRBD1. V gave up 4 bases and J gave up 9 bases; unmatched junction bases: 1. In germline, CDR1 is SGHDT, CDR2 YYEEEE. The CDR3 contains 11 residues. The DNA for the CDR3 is TGTGCCAGCAGCAAGGGGGCTGAGCAGTTCTTC. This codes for CASSKGAEQFF. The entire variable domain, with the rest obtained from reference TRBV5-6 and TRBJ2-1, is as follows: DAGVTQSPTHLIKTRGQQVTLRCSPKSGHDTVSWYQQALGQGPQFIFQYYEEEERQRGNFPDRFSGHQFPNYSSELNVNALLLGDSALYLCASSKGAEQFFGPGTRLTVL.

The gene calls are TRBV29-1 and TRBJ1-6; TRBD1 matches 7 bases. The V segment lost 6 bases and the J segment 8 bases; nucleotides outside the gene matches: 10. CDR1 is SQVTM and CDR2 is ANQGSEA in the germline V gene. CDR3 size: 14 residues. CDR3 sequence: CSVAEGATDSPLHF. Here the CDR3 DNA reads TGCAGCGTAGCCGAGGGGGCGACAGATTCACCCCTCCACTTT.

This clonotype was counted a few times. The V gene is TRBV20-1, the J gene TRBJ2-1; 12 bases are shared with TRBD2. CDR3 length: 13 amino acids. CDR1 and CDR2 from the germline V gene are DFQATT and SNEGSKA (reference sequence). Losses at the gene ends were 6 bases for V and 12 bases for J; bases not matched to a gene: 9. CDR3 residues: CSAHPLLAGGQFF. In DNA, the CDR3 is TGCAGTGCCCACCCACTACTAGCGGGGGGGCAGTTCTTC.

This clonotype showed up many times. The chain's CDR3 is CASRRAGAYEQYF. The CDR3 DNA sequence: TGTGCCAGCAGAAGGGCGGGGGCCTACGAGCAGTACTTC. The chain carries TRBV27 and TRBJ2-7; 7 positions match TRBD2. The CDR3 is made up of 13 amino acids. Germline V gene sequence: CDR1 MNHEY, CDR2 SMNVEV (reference sequence). V trimming: 6 bases; J trimming: 2 bases; junction bases outside the gene matches: 4.

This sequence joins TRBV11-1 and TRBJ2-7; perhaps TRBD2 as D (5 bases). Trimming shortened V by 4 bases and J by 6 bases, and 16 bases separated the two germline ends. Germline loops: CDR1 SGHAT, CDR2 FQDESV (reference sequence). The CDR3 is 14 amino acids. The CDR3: CASSSIGVATEQYF. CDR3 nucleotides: TGTGCCAGCAGCTCAATCGGGGTGGCGACCGAGCAGTACTTC.

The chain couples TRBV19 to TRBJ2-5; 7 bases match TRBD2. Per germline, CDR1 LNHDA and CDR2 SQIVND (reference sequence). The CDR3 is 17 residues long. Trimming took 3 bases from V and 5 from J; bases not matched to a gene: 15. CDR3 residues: CASSIVRAGRRGETQYF. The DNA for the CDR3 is TGTGCCAGTAGTATTGTAAGAGCCGGGAGGCGCGGGGAGACCCAGTACTTC.

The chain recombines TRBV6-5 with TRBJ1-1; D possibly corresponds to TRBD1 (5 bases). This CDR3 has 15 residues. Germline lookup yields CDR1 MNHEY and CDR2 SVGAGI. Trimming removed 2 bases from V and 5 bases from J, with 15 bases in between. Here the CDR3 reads CASSYAGQGRTEAFF. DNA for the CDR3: TGTGCCAGCAGTTACGCCGGCCAGGGTCGTACTGAAGCTTTCTTT.

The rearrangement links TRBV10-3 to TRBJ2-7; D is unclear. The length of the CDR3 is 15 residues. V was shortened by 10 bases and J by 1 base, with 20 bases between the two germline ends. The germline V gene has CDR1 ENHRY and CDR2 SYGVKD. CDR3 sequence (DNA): TGTGCCACCCAAAACCCCCTGGCGGATTCCTACGAGCAGTACTTC. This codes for CATQNPLADSYEQYF.

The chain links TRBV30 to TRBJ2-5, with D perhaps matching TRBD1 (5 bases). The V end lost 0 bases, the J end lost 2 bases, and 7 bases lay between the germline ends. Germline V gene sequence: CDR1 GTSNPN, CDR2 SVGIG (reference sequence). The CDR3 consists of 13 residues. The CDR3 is CAWSVGQQETQYF. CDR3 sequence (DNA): TGTGCCTGGAGTGTAGGACAACAAGAGACCCAGTACTTC.

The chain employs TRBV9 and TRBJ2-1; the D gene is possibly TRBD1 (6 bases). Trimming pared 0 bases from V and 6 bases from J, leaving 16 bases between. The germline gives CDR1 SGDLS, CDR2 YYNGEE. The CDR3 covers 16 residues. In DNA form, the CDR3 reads TGTGCCAGCAGCGTAGAGGCTGGGGGCAAGGGCAATGAGCAGTTCTTC. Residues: CASSVEAGGKGNEQFF.